This T cell receptor beta chain was profiled in a study of TIL therapy for anti-PD-1-resistant metastatic lung cancer. Across the whole study: Median patient age was 54, ranging about 38-80 years. Study-wide points: This highly selected cohort may not generalize to typical lung cancer patients. After infusion, TIL clonotypes partly replaced peripheral T cells and declined over months.

Time point: pre-treatment sample, taken before nivolumab and TIL therapy. Patients were adults with stage 4 NSCLC. V gave up 4 bases and J gave up 2 bases, with 2 bases separating them. CDR3 length equals 11 residues. Per the germline V gene, CDR1 is SEHNR and CDR2 is FQNEAQ (reference sequence). The immunoSEQ assay was v3. Only in-frame clones appear in the TCRdb table, and some are missing; sequencing was by immunoSEQ multiplex PCR. The sample lists around 59,000 clones; 55% to 75% were seen once. Note on this clone: Its target is unknown.

The sequence derives from a person aged 25-85 years with non-small cell lung cancer. The chain recombines TRBV7-9 with TRBJ1-1; D remains unclear. Material: blood, obtained at baseline. CDR3 DNA sequence: TGTGCCAGCAGCTCAAACACTGAAGCTTTCTTT. It encodes CASSSNTEAFF.